The following is a TCR beta chain sequence with its context. This was a deep-level run. For every subset, genomic DNA was evenly distributed across several immunoSEQ plates. Tens of thousands of T cell genomes, or 300 ng DNA, went into unsorted PBMC replicate PCRs. Unsorted PBMC DNA was sequenced on ten immunoSEQ deep assay plates. This table comes from immunoSEQ multiplex PCR, and its TCRdb copy is limited to in-frame clones, with some not included. The sample records some 450,000 clones, roughly 80% being singletons. This sample is part of a study of shared clonotypes between healthy human individuals. V lost 0 bases and J lost 8, with 13 bases in between. Per germline, CDR1 LGHNA and CDR2 YNFKEQ. The CDR3 extends over 15 amino acids.

The specimen was PBMCs. This rearrangement joins TRBV4-2 to TRBJ1-4; tentatively, D is TRBD1 (6 bases). The sequence came from a woman between 35 and 50 years old in good health. Some clones in this sample may be carry-over from other donors' samples. The CDR3 loop is CASSQDGTPEEKLFF. For the CDR3, the DNA is TGTGCCAGCAGCCAAGACGGGACACCCGAGGAAAAACTGTTTTTT.